Given below is one T cell receptor beta chain in context. Trimming took off 4 bases at V and 1 base at J, with 11 bases between the two ends. CDR1 is SGHNT and CDR2 is YYREEE in the germline V gene (reference sequence). The CDR3 spans 15 residues. With 60 Vbeta and 13 Jbeta primers, the PCR was carried out. Clones were read by immunoSEQ multiplex PCR, and TCRdb kept only the in-frame ones, dropping some. The data hold some 120,000 clones, with less than 80% observed a single time. The sample is drawn from a study of cytomegalovirus exposure and HLA in healthy donors. The source material was PBMCs. This receptor was obtained from a man aged 40-49 years in good health and CMV-seropositive. The J gene is TRBJ2-2, the V gene TRBV5-4; TRBD2 might be the D (5 bases). The chain's CDR3 is CASSQIGGNTGELFF. The DNA for the CDR3 is TGTGCCAGCAGCCAGATAGGAGGGAACACCGGGGAGCTGTTTTTT.